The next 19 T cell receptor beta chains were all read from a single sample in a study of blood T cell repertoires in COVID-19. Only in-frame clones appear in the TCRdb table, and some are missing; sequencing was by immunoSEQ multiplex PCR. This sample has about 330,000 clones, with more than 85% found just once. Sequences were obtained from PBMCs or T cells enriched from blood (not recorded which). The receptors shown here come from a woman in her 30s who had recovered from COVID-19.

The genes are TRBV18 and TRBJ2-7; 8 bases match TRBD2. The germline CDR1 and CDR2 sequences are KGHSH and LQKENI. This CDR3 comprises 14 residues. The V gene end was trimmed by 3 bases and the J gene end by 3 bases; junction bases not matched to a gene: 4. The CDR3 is CASSPGLADYEQYF. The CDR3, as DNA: TGTGCCAGCTCACCTGGACTAGCAGACTACGAGCAGTACTTC.

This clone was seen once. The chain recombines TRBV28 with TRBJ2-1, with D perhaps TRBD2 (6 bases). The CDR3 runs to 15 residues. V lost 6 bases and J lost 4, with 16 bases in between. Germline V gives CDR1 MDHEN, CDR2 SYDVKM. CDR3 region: CASRQGRFPYNEQFF. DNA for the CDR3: TGTGCCAGCAGGCAAGGGAGGTTCCCTTACAATGAGCAGTTCTTC.

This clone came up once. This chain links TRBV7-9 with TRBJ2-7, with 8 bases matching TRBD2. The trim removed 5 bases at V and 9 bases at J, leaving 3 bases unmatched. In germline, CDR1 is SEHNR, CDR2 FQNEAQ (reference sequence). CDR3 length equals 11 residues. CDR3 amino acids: CASSQTSGQYF. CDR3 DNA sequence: TGTGCCAGCAGCCAAACTAGCGGGCAGTACTTC.

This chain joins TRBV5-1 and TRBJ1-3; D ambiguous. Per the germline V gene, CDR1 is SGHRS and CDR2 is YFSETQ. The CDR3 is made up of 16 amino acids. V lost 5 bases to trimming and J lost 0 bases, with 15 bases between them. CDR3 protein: CASRVEGGGSGNTIYF. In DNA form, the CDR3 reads TGCGCCAGCAGGGTCGAGGGAGGCGGCTCTGGAAACACCATATATTTT. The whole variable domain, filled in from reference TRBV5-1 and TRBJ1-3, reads KAGVTQTPRYLIKTRGQQVTLSCSPISGHRSVSWYQQTPGQGLQFLFEYFSETQRNKGNFPGRFSGRQFSNSRSEMNVSTLELGDSALYLCASRVEGGGSGNTIYFGEGSWLTVV.

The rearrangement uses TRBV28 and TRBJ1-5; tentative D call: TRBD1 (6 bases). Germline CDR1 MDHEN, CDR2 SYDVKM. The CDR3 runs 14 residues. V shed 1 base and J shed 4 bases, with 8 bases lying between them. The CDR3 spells CASSLSTGNQPQHF. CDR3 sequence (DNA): TGTGCCAGCAGTTTATCCACAGGGAATCAGCCCCAGCATTTT.

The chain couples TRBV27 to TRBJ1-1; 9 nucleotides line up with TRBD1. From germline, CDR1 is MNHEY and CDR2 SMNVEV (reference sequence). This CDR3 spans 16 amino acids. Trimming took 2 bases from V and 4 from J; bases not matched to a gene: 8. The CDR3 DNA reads TGTGCCAGCAGTTTAACCGGGACAGGGTTGTTCACTGAAGCTTTCTTT. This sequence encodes CASSLTGTGLFTEAFF.

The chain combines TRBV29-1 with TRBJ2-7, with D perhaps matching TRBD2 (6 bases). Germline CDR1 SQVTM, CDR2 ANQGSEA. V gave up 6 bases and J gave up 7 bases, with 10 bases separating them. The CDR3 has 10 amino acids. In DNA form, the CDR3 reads TGCAGCGTCTCGGGGAGGGAGCAGTACTTC. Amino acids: CSVSGREQYF.

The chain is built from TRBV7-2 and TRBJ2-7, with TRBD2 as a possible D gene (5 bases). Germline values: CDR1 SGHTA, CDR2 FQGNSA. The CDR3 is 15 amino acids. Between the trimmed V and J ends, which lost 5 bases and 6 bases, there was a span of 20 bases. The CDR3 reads CASSKHSSGAPEQYF. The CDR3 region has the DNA TGTGCCAGCAGCAAACATTCAAGCGGAGCCCCCGAGCAGTACTTC.

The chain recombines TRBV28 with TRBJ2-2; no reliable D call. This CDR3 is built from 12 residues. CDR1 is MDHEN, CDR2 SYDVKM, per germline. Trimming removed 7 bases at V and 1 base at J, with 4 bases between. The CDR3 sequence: CASKQNTGELFF. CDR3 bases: TGTGCCAGCAAGCAGAACACCGGGGAGCTGTTTTTT.

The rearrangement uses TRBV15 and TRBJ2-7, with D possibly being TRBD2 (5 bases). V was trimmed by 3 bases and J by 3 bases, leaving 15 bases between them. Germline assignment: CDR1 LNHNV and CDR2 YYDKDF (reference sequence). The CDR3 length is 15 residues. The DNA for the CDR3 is TGTGCCACCAGCAGTAGACATTCCGGGAACTACGAGCAGTACTTC. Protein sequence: CATSSRHSGNYEQYF.

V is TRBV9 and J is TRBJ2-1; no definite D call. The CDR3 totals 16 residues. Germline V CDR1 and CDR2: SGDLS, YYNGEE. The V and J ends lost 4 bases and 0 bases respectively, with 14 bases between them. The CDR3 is CASSYVESSSYNEQFF. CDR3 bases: TGTGCCAGCAGCTACGTTGAGTCGAGCTCCTACAATGAGCAGTTCTTC.

The CDR3 DNA sequence: TGCAGCGTAGACAGTGGTGCTGAAGCTTTCTTT. Its protein product is CSVDSGAEAFF. The V call is TRBV29-1, the J call TRBJ1-1, with TRBD1 as a possible D gene (5 bases). From germline, CDR1 is SQVTM and CDR2 ANQGSEA. The CDR3 contains 11 residues. V lost 6 bases and J lost 6, with 11 bases in between.

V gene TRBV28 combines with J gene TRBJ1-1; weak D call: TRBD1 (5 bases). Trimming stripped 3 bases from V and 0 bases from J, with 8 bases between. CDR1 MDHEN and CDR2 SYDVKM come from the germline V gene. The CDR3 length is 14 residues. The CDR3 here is CASSLTAMNTEAFF. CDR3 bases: TGTGCCAGCAGTTTGACAGCAATGAACACTGAAGCTTTCTTT. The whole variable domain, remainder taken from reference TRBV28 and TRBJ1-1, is DVKVTQSSRYLVKRTGEKVFLECVQDMDHENMFWYRQDPGLGLRLIYFSYDVKMKEKGDIPEGYSVSREKKERFSLILESASTNQTSMYLCASSLTAMNTEAFFGQGTRLTVV.

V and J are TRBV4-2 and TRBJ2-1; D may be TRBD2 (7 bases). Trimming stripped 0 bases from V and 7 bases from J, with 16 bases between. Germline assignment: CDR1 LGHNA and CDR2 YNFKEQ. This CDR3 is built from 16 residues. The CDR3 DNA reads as TGTGCCAGCAGCCAAGATCCGGGGGGCCTATTAAATGAGCAGTTCTTC. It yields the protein CASSQDPGGLLNEQFF.

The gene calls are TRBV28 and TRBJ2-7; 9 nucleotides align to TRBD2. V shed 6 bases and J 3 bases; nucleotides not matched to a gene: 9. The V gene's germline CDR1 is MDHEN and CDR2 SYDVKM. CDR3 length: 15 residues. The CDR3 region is CASRGALAGVYEQYF. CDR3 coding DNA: TGTGCCAGCAGGGGGGCTTTAGCGGGAGTCTACGAGCAGTACTTC.

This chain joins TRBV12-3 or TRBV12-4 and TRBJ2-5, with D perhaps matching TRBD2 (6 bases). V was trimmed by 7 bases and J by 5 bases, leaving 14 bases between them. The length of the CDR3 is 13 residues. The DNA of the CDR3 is TGTGCCAGCAAACCTACGGGGGTGGAGACCCAGTACTTC. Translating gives CASKPTGVETQYF.

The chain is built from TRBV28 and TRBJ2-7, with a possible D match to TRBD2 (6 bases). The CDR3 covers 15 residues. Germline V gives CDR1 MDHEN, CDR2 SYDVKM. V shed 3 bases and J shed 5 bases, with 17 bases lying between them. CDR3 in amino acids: CASSFGGRLRNEQYF. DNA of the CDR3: TGTGCCAGCAGTTTTGGAGGGAGATTACGGAACGAGCAGTACTTC. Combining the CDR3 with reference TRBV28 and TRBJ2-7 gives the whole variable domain DVKVTQSSRYLVKRTGEKVFLECVQDMDHENMFWYRQDPGLGLRLIYFSYDVKMKEKGDIPEGYSVSREKKERFSLILESASTNQTSMYLCASSFGGRLRNEQYFGPGTRLTVT.

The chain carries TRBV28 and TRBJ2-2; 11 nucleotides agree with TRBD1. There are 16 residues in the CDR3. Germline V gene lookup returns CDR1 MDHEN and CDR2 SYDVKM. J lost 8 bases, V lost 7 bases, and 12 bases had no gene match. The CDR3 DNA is TGTGCCAGCATGTCGGTCCAGGGACAGGGGGAGGGGGAGCTGTTTTTT. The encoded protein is CASMSVQGQGEGELFF.

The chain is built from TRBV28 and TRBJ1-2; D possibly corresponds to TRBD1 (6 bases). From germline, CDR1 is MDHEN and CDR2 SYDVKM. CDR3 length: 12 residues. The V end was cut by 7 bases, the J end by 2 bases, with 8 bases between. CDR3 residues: CASIGQNYGYTF. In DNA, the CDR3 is TGTGCCAGCATAGGACAGAACTATGGCTACACCTTC.